Listed below are T cell receptor beta chains from one sample, sequenced in a study of CD8 T cells in Susac syndrome. TCRdb itself ran the immunoSEQ multiplex PCR reads through MiXCR, one entry per CDR3 protein. The table records 80,000 or so distinct CDR3 sequences, 90% to 95% of them present only once. The sequencing sample was made of CD8+ T cells from PBMCs. The receptors were gathered from a human donor in good health. Both conserved end residues are part of each CDR3. A D gene is named only where the DNA matches it firmly.

j_gene: TRBJ1-1; d_gene: NA; v_gene: TRBV29-1; CDR3aa: CSAADMNTEAFF
j_gene: TRBJ2-3; d_gene: TRBD1; v_gene: TRBV7-9; CDR3aa: CASSSGTGVDTQYF
j_gene: TRBJ2-1; d_gene: NA; v_gene: TRBV27; CDR3aa: CASSLRGGNEQFF
j_gene: TRBJ2-7; d_gene: NA; v_gene: TRBV12-3/TRBV12-4; CDR3aa: CASSWGAPYEQYF
j_gene: TRBJ1-1; d_gene: TRBD1; v_gene: TRBV9; CDR3aa: CASSVVGQGLFGNTEAFF
j_gene: TRBJ2-7; d_gene: NA; v_gene: TRBV4-1; CDR3aa: CASSQEGGTGQYF
j_gene: TRBJ2-3; d_gene: NA; v_gene: TRBV4-3; CDR3aa: CASSQFRELTDTQYF
j_gene: TRBJ2-4; d_gene: TRBD1; v_gene: TRBV27; CDR3aa: CASSLRGRQGDIQYF
j_gene: TRBJ1-2; d_gene: NA; v_gene: TRBV9; CDR3aa: CASSAAFMGAYGYTF
j_gene: TRBJ2-1; d_gene: TRBD2; v_gene: TRBV4-1; CDR3aa: CASSPSGGQPNEQFF
j_gene: TRBJ2-3; d_gene: TRBD2; v_gene: TRBV20-1; CDR3aa: CSARRGLLAGTDTQYF
j_gene: TRBJ2-5; d_gene: NA; v_gene: TRBV28; CDR3aa: CASSLQGGGLQETQYF
j_gene: TRBJ2-3; d_gene: TRBD1; v_gene: TRBV5-1; CDR3aa: CASSLVPTGDITDTQYF
j_gene: TRBJ1-2; d_gene: TRBD1; v_gene: TRBV27; CDR3aa: CASSQPGQGIGYTF